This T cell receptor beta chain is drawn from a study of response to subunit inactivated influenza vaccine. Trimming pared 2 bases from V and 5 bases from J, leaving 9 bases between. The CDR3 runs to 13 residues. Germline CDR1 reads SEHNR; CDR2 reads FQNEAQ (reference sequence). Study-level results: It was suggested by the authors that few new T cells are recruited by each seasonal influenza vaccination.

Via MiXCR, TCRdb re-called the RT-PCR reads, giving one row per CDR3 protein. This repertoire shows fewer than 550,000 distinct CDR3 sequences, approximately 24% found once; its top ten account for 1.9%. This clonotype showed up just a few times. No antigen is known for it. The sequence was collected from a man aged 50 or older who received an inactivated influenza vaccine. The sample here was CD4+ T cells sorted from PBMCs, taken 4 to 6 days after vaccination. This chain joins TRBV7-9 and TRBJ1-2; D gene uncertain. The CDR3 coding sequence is TGTGCCAGCAGCTTATCGGGTAGTTATGGCTACACCTTC. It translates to CASSLSGSYGYTF.